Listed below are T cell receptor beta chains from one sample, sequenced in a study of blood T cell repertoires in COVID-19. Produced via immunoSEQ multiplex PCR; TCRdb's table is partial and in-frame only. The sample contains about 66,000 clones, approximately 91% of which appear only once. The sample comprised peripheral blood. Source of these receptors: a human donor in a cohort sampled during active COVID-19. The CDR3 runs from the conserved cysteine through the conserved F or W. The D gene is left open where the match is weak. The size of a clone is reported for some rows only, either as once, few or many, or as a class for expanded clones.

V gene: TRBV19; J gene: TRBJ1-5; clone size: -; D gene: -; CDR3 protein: CASSIMGQNNQPQHF; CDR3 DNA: TGTGCCAGTAGTATAATGGGCCAGAACAATCAGCCCCAGCATTTT
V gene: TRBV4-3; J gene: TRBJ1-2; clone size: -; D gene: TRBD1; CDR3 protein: CASSQDLVGDRDSNYGYTF; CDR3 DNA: TGCGCCAGCAGCCAAGATCTGGTTGGGGACAGAGATTCTAACTATGGCTACACCTTC
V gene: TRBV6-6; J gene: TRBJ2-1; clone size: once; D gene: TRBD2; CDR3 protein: CASSPVLSGRSNNEQFF; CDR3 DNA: TGTGCCAGCAGTCCCGTCCTTAGCGGGAGGTCAAACAATGAGCAGTTCTTC
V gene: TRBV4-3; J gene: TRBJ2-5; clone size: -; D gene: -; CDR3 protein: CASSQDPRETQYF; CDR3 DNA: TGCGCCAGCAGCCAAGATCCCAGGGAGACCCAGTACTTC
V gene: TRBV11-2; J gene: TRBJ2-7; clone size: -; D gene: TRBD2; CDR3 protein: CASSPTVGGPYEQYF; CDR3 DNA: TGTGCCAGCAGTCCTACCGTGGGAGGGCCCTACGAGCAGTACTTC
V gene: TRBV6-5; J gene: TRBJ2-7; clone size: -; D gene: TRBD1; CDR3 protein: CASSVTGGRFQYF; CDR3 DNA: TGTGCCAGCTCCGTCACAGGGGGAAGATTTCAATACTTC
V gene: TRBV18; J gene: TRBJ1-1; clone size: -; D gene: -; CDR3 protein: CASSPGAENTEAFF; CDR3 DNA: TGTGCCAGCTCACCAGGGGCAGAGAACACTGAAGCTTTCTTT
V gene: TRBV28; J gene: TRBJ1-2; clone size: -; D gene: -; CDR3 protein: CASSERRGNYGYTF; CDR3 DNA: TGTGCCAGCAGTGAACGGAGGGGTAACTATGGCTACACCTTC
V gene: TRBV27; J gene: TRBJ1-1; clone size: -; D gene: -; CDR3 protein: CASRDSMNTEAFF; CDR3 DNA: TGTGCCAGCAGGGACAGCATGAACACTGAAGCTTTCTTT
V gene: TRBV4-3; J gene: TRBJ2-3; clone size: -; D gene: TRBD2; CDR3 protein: CASSQDLAGGTDTQYF; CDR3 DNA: TGCGCCAGCAGCCAAGATCTAGCGGGGGGCACAGATACGCAGTATTTT
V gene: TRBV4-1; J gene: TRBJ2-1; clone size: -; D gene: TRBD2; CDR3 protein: CASSRSSGGENIFYNEQFF; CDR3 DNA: TGCGCCAGCAGCCGAAGTAGCGGGGGGGAAAATATCTTTTACAATGAGCAGTTCTTC